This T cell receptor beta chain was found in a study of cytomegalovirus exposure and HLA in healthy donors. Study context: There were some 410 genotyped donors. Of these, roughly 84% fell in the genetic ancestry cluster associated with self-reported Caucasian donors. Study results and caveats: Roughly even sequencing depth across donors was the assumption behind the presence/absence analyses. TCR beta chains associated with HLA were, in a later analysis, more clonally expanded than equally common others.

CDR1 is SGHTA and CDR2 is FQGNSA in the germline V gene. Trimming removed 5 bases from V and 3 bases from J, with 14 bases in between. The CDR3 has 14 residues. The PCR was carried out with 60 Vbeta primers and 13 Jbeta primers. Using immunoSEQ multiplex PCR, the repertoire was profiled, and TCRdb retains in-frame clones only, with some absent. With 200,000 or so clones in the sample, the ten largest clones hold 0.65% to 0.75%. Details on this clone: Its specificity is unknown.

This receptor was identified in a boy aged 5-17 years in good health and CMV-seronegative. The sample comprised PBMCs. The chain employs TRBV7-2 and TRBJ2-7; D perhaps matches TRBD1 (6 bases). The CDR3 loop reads CASSDRTALYEQYF. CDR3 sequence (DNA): TGTGCCAGCAGCGACAGGACAGCCCTCTACGAGCAGTACTTC.